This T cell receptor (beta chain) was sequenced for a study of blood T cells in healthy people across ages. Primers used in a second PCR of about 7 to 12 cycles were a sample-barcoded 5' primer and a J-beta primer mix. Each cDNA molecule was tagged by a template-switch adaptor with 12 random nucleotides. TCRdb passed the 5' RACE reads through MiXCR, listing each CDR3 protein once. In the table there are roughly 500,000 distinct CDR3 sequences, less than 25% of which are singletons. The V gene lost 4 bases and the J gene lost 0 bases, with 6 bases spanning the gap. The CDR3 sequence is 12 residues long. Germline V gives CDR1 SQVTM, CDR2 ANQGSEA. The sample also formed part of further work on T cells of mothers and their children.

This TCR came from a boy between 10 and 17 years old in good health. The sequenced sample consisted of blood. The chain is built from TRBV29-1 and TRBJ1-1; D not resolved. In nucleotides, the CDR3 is TGCAGCGTTGTGGGGATGAACACTGAAGCTTTCTTT. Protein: CSVVGMNTEAFF.